The source of this TCR beta chain is a study of T cell repertoires in cytomegalovirus infection. Looking at the study overall: TCR beta signatures that were public indicated CMV infection and matching HLA type.

The J segment lost 12 bases and the V segment lost 2 bases, leaving 12 bases of the junction unmatched. The germline V gene encodes CDR1 SGHTA and CDR2 FQGNSA. This CDR3 is 15 amino acids long. Many counts were recorded for this clonotype. What it recognizes is unknown. TCRdb fed the reads into MiXCR, producing one record per CDR3 protein. The sample yields roughly 280,000 distinct CDR3 sequences, 20% to 25% seen once. Findings and caveats of the study: The study identified carriers of CMV plus the relevant HLA from cumulative public TCR beta family frequency. The ex vivo response showed dominance by HLA-C-restricted CMV-specific TCR beta clonotypes.

Here the sequenced sample was cultured PBMCs, taken from culture after CMV antigen stimulation. This TCR was recovered from a human donor in good health (CMV status not recorded). Some clones in this sample may be carry-over from other donors' samples. V and J are TRBV7-2 and TRBJ1-1; 10 bases are a match to TRBD1. CDR3 DNA sequence: TGTGCCAGCAGCTTATTAGTCCGACAGGGGGCAGAAACTTTCTTT. This gives the protein CASSLLVRQGAETFF.